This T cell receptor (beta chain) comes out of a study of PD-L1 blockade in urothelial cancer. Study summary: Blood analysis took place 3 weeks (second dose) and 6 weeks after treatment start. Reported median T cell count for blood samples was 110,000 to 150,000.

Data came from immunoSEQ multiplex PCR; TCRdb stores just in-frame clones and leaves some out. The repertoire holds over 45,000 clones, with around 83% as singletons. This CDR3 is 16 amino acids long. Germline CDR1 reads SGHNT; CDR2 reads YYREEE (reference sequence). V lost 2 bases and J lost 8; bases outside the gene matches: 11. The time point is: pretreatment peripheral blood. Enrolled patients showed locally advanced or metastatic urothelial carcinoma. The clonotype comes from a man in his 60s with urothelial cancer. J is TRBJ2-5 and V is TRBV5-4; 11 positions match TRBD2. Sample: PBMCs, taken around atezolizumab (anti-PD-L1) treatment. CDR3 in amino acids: CASSFWVSGGVKTQYF. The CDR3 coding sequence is TGTGCCAGCAGCTTCTGGGTTAGCGGGGGGGTAAAAACCCAGTACTTC.